These 28 T cell receptor beta chains originate from one sample sequenced in a study of blood T cell repertoires in COVID-19. Sequencing used immunoSEQ multiplex PCR; TCRdb keeps in-frame clones, though not all of them. The sample contains some 80,000 clones, roughly nine tenths of which appear only once. Sequenced sample: peripheral blood. The source is a woman older than 75 with active or convalescent COVID-19.

The V and J genes are TRBV29-1 and TRBJ1-3, with TRBD1 matching 7 bases. V lost 2 bases and J lost 4; bases outside the gene matches: 2. Germline V gene lookup returns CDR1 SQVTM and CDR2 ANQGSEA. This CDR3 spans 13 amino acids. CDR3 region: CSVERDSGNTIYF. The CDR3 region has the DNA TGCAGCGTTGAAAGGGACAGCGGAAACACCATATATTTT.

This clone was counted a single time. DNA of the CDR3: TGCGCCAGCAGCGCCCGGGACAGGGTTAATTCACCCCTCCACTTT. Protein product: CASSARDRVNSPLHF. This chain uses TRBV4-1 with TRBJ1-6; 9 nucleotides align to TRBD1. The V segment lost 5 bases and the J segment 6 bases; nucleotides outside the gene matches: 5. CDR1 and CDR2 (germline): MGHRA, YSYEKL. The CDR3 covers 15 residues.

The chain joins TRBV4-3 to TRBJ2-3; TRBD1 matches 10 bases. Germline V CDR1 and CDR2: LGHNA, YSLEER. Losses at the gene ends were 4 bases for V and 6 bases for J; bases not matched to a gene: 7. CDR3 length equals 15 residues. The CDR3 DNA reads TGCGCCAGCAGCCGCGGGACAGGGGTCGGGGATACGCAGTATTTT. Translating gives CASSRGTGVGDTQYF.

J is TRBJ1-4 and V is TRBV9; D perhaps matches TRBD1 (6 bases). CDR3 length equals 15 residues. Between the trimmed V and J ends, which lost 3 bases and 3 bases, there was a span of 12 bases. In germline, CDR1 is SGDLS, CDR2 YYNGEE. The CDR3 protein is CASSEQGSANEKLFF. The DNA of the CDR3 is TGTGCCAGCAGCGAGCAGGGGTCGGCTAATGAAAAACTGTTTTTT.

This clone was detected only once. The chain joins TRBV7-2 to TRBJ1-1; unclear D gene. Trimming left V 5 bases short and J 8 bases short, with 12 bases between. Germline loops: CDR1 SGHTA, CDR2 FQGNSA. The CDR3 is 12 residues long. The chain's CDR3 is CASSPDQREAFF. CDR3 sequence (DNA): TGTGCCAGCAGCCCAGATCAGAGGGAAGCTTTCTTT.

The chain is built from TRBV9 and TRBJ2-3, with D possibly being TRBD1 (6 bases). The CDR3 covers 16 residues. Trimming cost V 0 bases and J 2 bases, with 13 bases left between them. The germline gives CDR1 SGDLS, CDR2 YYNGEE. CDR3 DNA: TGTGCCAGCAGCGTAGGAGTCACAGGGCTCACAGATACGCAGTATTTT. Translated: CASSVGVTGLTDTQYF. The full variable domain, completed using reference TRBV9 and TRBJ2-3, is DSGVTQTPKHLITATGQRVTLRCSPRSGDLSVYWYQQSLDQGLQFLIQYYNGEERAKGNILERFSAQQFPDLHSELNLSSLELGDSALYFCASSVGVTGLTDTQYFGPGTRLTVL.

In its sample, this clone was seen once. The V and J genes are TRBV9 and TRBJ2-5, with TRBD1 identical over 9 bases. The germline CDR1 and CDR2 sequences are SGDLS and YYNGEE. The CDR3 has 16 amino acids. Unmatched junction bases numbered 10, after V lost 3 bases and J lost 4 bases. CDR3 sequence (DNA): TGTGCCAGCAGCGCCTCAAGAACAGGGGGCCGAGAGACCCAGTACTTC. This translates into CASSASRTGGRETQYF.

This clone was counted many times. The genes are TRBV5-6 and TRBJ2-7; 10 nucleotides match TRBD1. Per germline, CDR1 SGHDT and CDR2 YYEEEE. J lost 4 bases, V lost 3 bases, and 7 bases had no gene match. The CDR3 has 15 residues. This chain's CDR3 is CASSSPDRGVYEQYF. CDR3 nucleotide sequence: TGTGCCAGCAGCTCTCCGGACAGGGGGGTTTACGAGCAGTACTTC.

The J gene is TRBJ1-5, the V gene TRBV30; D is unclear. CDR1 is GTSNPN and CDR2 is SVGIG in the germline V gene (reference sequence). The ends were cut back, 0 bases at V and 5 bases at J, with 8 bases in the middle. The length of the CDR3 is 13 residues. The CDR3 region is CAWSVRDDQPQHF. In DNA, the CDR3 is TGTGCCTGGAGTGTACGGGATGATCAGCCCCAGCATTTT.

The chain has TRBV4-2 and TRBJ2-3; 10 bases match TRBD2. This CDR3 comprises 15 residues. Losses at the gene ends were 4 bases for V and 6 bases for J; bases not matched to a gene: 7. The germline CDR1 and CDR2 sequences are LGHNA and YNFKEQ. Here the CDR3 reads CASSLGLATTDTQYF. The CDR3 region has the DNA TGTGCCAGCAGCCTGGGACTAGCGACAACTGATACGCAGTATTTT.

This clone was counted between two and nine times. J is TRBJ1-5 and V is TRBV7-2; perhaps TRBD1 as D (5 bases). This CDR3 contains 15 residues. The germline gives CDR1 SGHTA, CDR2 FQGNSA. Between the trimmed V and J ends, which lost 0 bases and 6 bases, there was a span of 12 bases. The CDR3 spells CASSLAAGVSQPQHF. The CDR3 coding sequence is TGTGCCAGCAGCTTAGCAGCGGGGGTTAGTCAGCCCCAGCATTTT.

The chain carries TRBV5-4 and TRBJ1-6; TRBD1 matches at 8 bases. V was clipped by 4 bases and J by 9 bases; unmatched bases: 9. Germline-derived CDR1 and CDR2 are SGHNT and YYREEE (reference sequence). The CDR3 is 15 amino acids. The CDR3 reads CASSRGQGASSPLHF. CDR3 sequence (DNA): TGTGCCAGCAGCCGCGGGCAGGGGGCAAGTTCACCCCTCCACTTT.

This chain links TRBV2 with TRBJ1-4, with TRBD1 identical over 9 bases. The germline CDR1 and CDR2 sequences are SNHLY and FYNNEI. Trimming removed 10 bases from V and 6 bases from J; junction bases left unmatched: 9. The CDR3 runs 14 residues. The CDR3 reads CATWTGEIHEKLFF. DNA for the CDR3: TGTGCCACCTGGACAGGGGAGATACATGAAAAACTGTTTTTT.

The CDR3 DNA follows: TGCAGTGCTAGTACTGGAAATGATGGAGGGGAGGACGGCTACACCTTC. Translated, it gives CSASTGNDGGEDGYTF. The rearrangement uses TRBV20-1 and TRBJ1-2; weak D call: TRBD1 (5 bases). The germline V gene encodes CDR1 DFQATT and CDR2 SNEGSKA (reference sequence). The CDR3 has 16 amino acids. V was trimmed by 3 bases and J by 8 bases, leaving 25 bases between them.

This sequence joins TRBV19 and TRBJ2-2, with 8 bases that match TRBD1. V lost 6 bases to trimming and J lost 3 bases; unmatched junction nucleotides: 3. The germline gives CDR1 LNHDA, CDR2 SQIVND (reference sequence). This CDR3 contains 14 residues. CDR3 coding DNA: TGTGCCAGTAGATTACAGGGGGACACCGGGGAGCTGTTTTTT. Amino acids: CASRLQGDTGELFF.

This sequence joins TRBV4-2 and TRBJ2-3; 16 bases match TRBD2. Losses at the gene ends were 5 bases for V and 4 bases for J; bases not matched to a gene: 15. Looked up from germline, CDR1 is LGHNA and CDR2 is YNFKEQ. This CDR3 is 20 amino acids long. CDR3 protein: CASSSGGLAGGRVKPDTQYF. The CDR3 nucleotides are TGTGCCAGCAGCTCAGGGGGACTAGCGGGGGGGCGAGTCAAGCCAGATACGCAGTATTTT.

The genes are TRBV5-4 and TRBJ1-1; the match to TRBD1 covers 8 bases. The CDR3 has 17 amino acids. Germline lookup yields CDR1 SGHNT and CDR2 YYREEE (reference sequence). V lost 4 bases and J lost 1; bases outside the gene matches: 12. The CDR3 here is CASSQRQGPQTNTEAFF. Here the CDR3 DNA reads TGTGCCAGCAGCCAGAGACAGGGGCCACAAACGAACACTGAAGCTTTCTTT.

The chain combines TRBV27 with TRBJ1-1, with D maybe TRBD1 (5 bases). Germline loops: CDR1 MNHEY, CDR2 SMNVEV (reference sequence). Trimming left V 2 bases short and J 1 base short, with 14 bases between. The length of the CDR3 is 16 residues. CDR3 sequence (DNA): TGTGCCAGCAGTTTAGAACAGGTCGCGCGGAACACTGAAGCTTTCTTT. Translating it yields CASSLEQVARNTEAFF.

This sequence joins TRBV7-2 and TRBJ1-6; 8 bases agree with TRBD1. Germline V gene lookup returns CDR1 SGHTA and CDR2 FQGNSA. CDR3 size: 16 residues. With 2 bases clipped from V and 8 bases from J, the junction kept 8 bases outside the gene matches. The CDR3 loop is CASSLRRTGWYSPLHF. The DNA of the CDR3 is TGTGCCAGCAGCTTAAGGCGGACAGGGTGGTATTCACCCCTCCACTTT.

V usage is TRBV12-2 and J usage is TRBJ1-2; the D call in the table, TRBD1, was not verified against the DNA. TRBV12-2 constitutes a pseudogene. CDR3 length equals 16 residues. Here the CDR3 reads CASRLAGYSNTYGYTF. The CDR3 DNA is TGTGCAAGTCGCTTAGCAGGATACAGCAACACCTATGGCTACACCTTC.

V is TRBV9 and J is TRBJ2-2, with 10 positions matching TRBD1. This CDR3 is built from 16 residues. The germline gives CDR1 SGDLS, CDR2 YYNGEE. V shed 4 bases, J shed 3 bases, and the junction held 6 bases outside the gene matches. In DNA, the CDR3 is TGTGCCAGCAGCCCGACAGGGGGCTTATACACCGGGGAGCTGTTTTTT. This translates into CASSPTGGLYTGELFF.

The genes are TRBV9 and TRBJ2-1; possible D gene TRBD2, 7 bases. The CDR3 has 15 residues. The V gene's germline CDR1 is SGDLS and CDR2 YYNGEE. Trimming took off 4 bases at V and 5 bases at J, with 16 bases between the two ends. The CDR3 DNA reads as TGTGCCAGCAGCCCCAAGGGGGGGGCCAACAATGAGCAGTTCTTC. It encodes CASSPKGGANNEQFF.

The chain has TRBV28 and TRBJ1-1; weak D call: TRBD1 (6 bases). Germline CDR1 reads MDHEN; CDR2 reads SYDVKM. The CDR3 extends over 18 amino acids. V dropped 5 bases and J dropped 4 bases, with 26 bases sitting between them. The CDR3 DNA is TGTGCCAGCAGTCTTCCCTCAGGGGCGTTTAACTATGGCACTGAAGCTTTCTTT. Its protein is CASSLPSGAFNYGTEAFF.

This rearrangement joins TRBV4-1 to TRBJ1-1; perhaps TRBD1 as D (5 bases). Trimming removed 1 base at V and 4 bases at J, with 16 bases between. Germline values: CDR1 MGHRA, CDR2 YSYEKL. This CDR3 contains 16 residues. The CDR3 DNA sequence: TGCGCCAGCAGCCAAGGAGGTGGGGCGGGGGGCACTGAAGCTTTCTTT. Protein sequence: CASSQGGGAGGTEAFF.

This chain connects TRBV2 to TRBJ1-2; possibly TRBD1 for D (6 bases). The germline gives CDR1 SNHLY, CDR2 FYNNEI. The CDR3 sequence is 15 residues long. The V end was cut by 5 bases, the J end by 8 bases, with 21 bases between. Here the CDR3 DNA reads TGTGCCAGCAGTACCCCCTTAGGGGGGGGAATAGGCTACACCTTC. Protein: CASSTPLGGGIGYTF.

The rearrangement links TRBV18 to TRBJ2-1; weak D call: TRBD1 (6 bases). Germline values: CDR1 KGHSH, CDR2 LQKENI. The CDR3 has 14 amino acids. V lost 2 bases to trimming and J lost 5 bases, with 10 bases between them. The CDR3 loop reads CASSPGGDHNEQFF. CDR3 nucleotides: TGTGCCAGCTCACCAGGGGGCGATCACAATGAGCAGTTCTTC.

This rearrangement joins TRBV27 to TRBJ2-7; D unresolved. The germline V and J ends were trimmed by 3 bases and 4 bases, with 10 bases remaining between them. The CDR3 sequence is 13 residues long. Germline V gives CDR1 MNHEY, CDR2 SMNVEV (reference sequence). CDR3 sequence (DNA): TGTGCCAGCAGTTTCGTGAACAGTTACGAGCAGTACTTC. Translated, it gives CASSFVNSYEQYF.

The chain joins TRBV5-1 to TRBJ2-1; TRBD2 might be the D (7 bases). CDR1 and CDR2 (germline): SGHRS, YFSETQ. The CDR3 runs to 18 residues. Trimming removed 3 bases from V and 3 bases from J, with 22 bases in between. The CDR3 loop reads CASSSTRPGGQYYNEQFF. CDR3 in DNA: TGCGCCAGCAGCTCAACTCGCCCGGGGGGCCAGTACTACAATGAGCAGTTCTTC.